What follows is one T cell receptor beta chain and its context. Noted treatment: about 20 received Ad26.COV2.S at low or high dose, single or two shots; five or six received placebo; per-sample allocation not given. Day 63 following the first vaccine or placebo injection was when the samples were taken. This sample is drawn from a study of Ad26.COV2.S vaccination and SARS-CoV-2 variants. V lost 3 bases and J lost 2, with 8 bases in between. This CDR3 is built from 13 residues. Per germline, CDR1 SGHTA and CDR2 FQGNSA. Clones were read by immunoSEQ multiplex PCR, and TCRdb kept only the in-frame ones, dropping some. Of some 450,000 clones in the sample, less than 95% were seen once.

This chain connects TRBV7-2 to TRBJ2-7; TRBD1 might be the D (5 bases). This receptor was identified in a person aged 18-60 years who received the Ad26.COV2.S COVID-19 vaccine or a placebo. Specimen: peripheral blood, collected in a trial of Ad26.COV2.S vaccine versus placebo. CDR3 amino acids: CASSLTETYEQYF. Here the CDR3 DNA reads TGTGCCAGCAGCTTGACAGAGACCTACGAGCAGTACTTC.